Sequencing of this T cell receptor (beta chain) was carried out in a study of OX40 agonist ivuxolimab in advanced cancers. Turning to the study itself: Head and neck, renal cell, melanoma or hepatocellular carcinoma were the cancers that dose-escalation patients had.

Regarding the study as a whole: The study found that CD8+ T cells averaged more expanded clones than CD4+.

The CDR3 spans 14 residues. V was pared by 8 bases and J by 4 bases, with 17 bases between. Germline V CDR1 and CDR2: SNHLY, FYNNEI. This clone has more than one count but fewer than ten. What it binds is not known. Assay used: immunoSEQ multiplex PCR; TCRdb lists only in-frame clones, some missing. Here the sample spans roughly 81,000 clones, 80% to 90% being singletons. Sequenced material: CD4+ or CD8+ T cells sorted from blood, taken in a trial of the OX40 agonist ivuxolimab. The TCR comes from an adult with an advanced solid tumor such as melanoma, head and neck, liver or kidney cancer. V is TRBV2 and J is TRBJ1-1, with D perhaps matching TRBD1 (6 bases). The CDR3 region has the DNA TGTGCCAGCGCTCGAACAGGGAGGGGCACTGAAGCTTTCTTT. Translation: CASARTGRGTEAFF.